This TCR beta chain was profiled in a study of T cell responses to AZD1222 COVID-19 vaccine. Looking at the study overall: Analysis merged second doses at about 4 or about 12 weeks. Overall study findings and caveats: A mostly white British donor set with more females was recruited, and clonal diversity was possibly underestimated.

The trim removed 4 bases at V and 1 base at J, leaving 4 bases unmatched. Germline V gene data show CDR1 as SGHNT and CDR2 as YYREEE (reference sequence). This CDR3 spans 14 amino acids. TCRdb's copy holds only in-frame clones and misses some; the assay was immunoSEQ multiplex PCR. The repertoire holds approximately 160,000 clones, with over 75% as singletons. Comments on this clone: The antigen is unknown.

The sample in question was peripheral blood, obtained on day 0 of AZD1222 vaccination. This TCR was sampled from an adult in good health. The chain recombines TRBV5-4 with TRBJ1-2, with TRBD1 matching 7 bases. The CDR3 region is CASSQGTVNYGYTF. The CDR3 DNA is TGTGCCAGCAGCCAAGGGACAGTTAACTATGGCTACACCTTC.